The sequence of this T cell receptor (beta chain) was determined in a study of post-analysis software for immune sequencing data. In the study overall: Included courses were relapsing-remitting and secondary progressive multiple sclerosis; progressive-relapsing multiple sclerosis was also included. Findings and limits, study-wide: TRBV segments more frequent in patients than in controls numbered several and included TRBV5-6, TRBV5-1 and TRBV20-1.

This clonotype was counted between two and nine times. Its antigen remains unknown. Germline-derived CDR1 and CDR2 are MNHEY and SMNVEV (reference sequence). The CDR3 is 14 residues long. TCR beta cDNA libraries included unique molecular identifiers. TCRdb fed the PCR reads into MiXCR, producing one record per CDR3 protein. The sample lists roughly 800,000 distinct CDR3 sequences, roughly 29% seen once, with around 0.56% in the top ten. This TCR derives from a girl between 10 and 17 years old with multiple sclerosis. The chain employs TRBV27 and TRBJ2-5; a weak D match, TRBD2 (7 bases). The J call may not be correct, given that the DNA end is closer to TRBJ2-7. Source material: blood. The CDR3 loop reads CASSLRGATYEQYF. The CDR3 DNA sequence: TGTGCCAGCAGTTTACGGGGGGCCACGTACGAGCAGTACTTC.